The source of this T cell receptor (beta chain) is a study of CD8+ T cells in alopecia areata. cDNA reverse transcribed from extracted RNA served as the sequencing template. Generated by immunoSEQ multiplex PCR, the TCRdb table keeps only in-frame clones and is missing some. Of 150,000 to 200,000 clones in the sample, less than 70% were seen once. This clone was counted only a few times. Treatment specified: oral pan-JAK inhibitor, 5-10 mg twice daily. This CDR3 spans 11 amino acids. V gave up 7 bases and J gave up 5 bases, with 10 bases separating them. Looked up from germline, CDR1 is SQVTM and CDR2 is ANQGSEA.

The material was CD4+ T cells sorted from blood, obtained at week 24, from a patient treated with tofacitinib. V usage is TRBV29-1 and J usage is TRBJ2-3, with TRBD1 as a possible D gene (6 bases). The TCR comes from a human donor with alopecia areata. In DNA form, the CDR3 reads TGCAGCGGGAAAGGGGGAGATACGCAGTATTTT. It yields the protein CSGKGGDTQYF.